This T cell receptor beta chain was identified during a study of T cells in women clearing cervical HPV infection. Study details: For cases, blood was sampled a median about 160 days after lesion detection, interquartile range about 90 to 210 days.

Libraries were prepared by immunoSEQ multiplex PCR; TCRdb keeps only in-frame clonotypes and omits some of them. The sample table includes under 45,000 clones. Dot-blot hybridization genotyped cervical HPV amplified with MY09/MY11 PCR. Sequencing was carried out using blood buffy coat. This clonotype was sampled from a woman between 18 and 70 years old with a cervical HPV16 infection that either progressed to CIN3+ or cleared (not recorded which).

The covered CDR3 bases are TGTGCCAGCAGGAAGACAGGGTCAACAGATACC. Translating gives CASRKTGSTDT. The full CDR3 sequence reads CASRKTGSTDTQYF. The genes are TRBV2 and TRBJ2-5, with 7 bases matching TRBD1. The sequenced fragment ends 3 residues before the CDR3 boundary, so the rest is inferred from the germline J gene. The CDR3 covers 14 residues. The germline V gene has CDR1 SNHLY and CDR2 FYNNEI.